These T cell receptor beta chains were read from a single sample in a study of shared clonotypes between healthy human individuals. TCRdb's copy holds only in-frame clones and misses some; the assay was immunoSEQ multiplex PCR. The sample contains roughly 2.2 million clones, 85% to 95% of which appear only once. Sequenced material: naive CD4+ T cells from PBMCs. The receptors derive from a man aged 18 to 29 in good health. Some clones in this sample may be carry-over from other donors' samples. CDR3s include the opening cysteine and the closing phenylalanine or tryptophan. Each record gives: D gene, V gene, J gene, clone size, CDR3 protein, CDR3 DNA. A D gene is named only where the DNA matches it firmly. Size values are once, few and many counts, or a class for expanded clones, and some rows have none.

D gene: .; V gene: TRBV19; J gene: TRBJ2-5; clone size: .; CDR3 protein: CASSITSRAYQETQYF; CDR3 DNA: TGTGCCAGTAGTATAACGAGCAGGGCGTACCAAGAGACCCAGTACTTC
D gene: TRBD2; V gene: TRBV4-1; J gene: TRBJ2-7; clone size: .; CDR3 protein: CASSHPGGVLEQYF; CDR3 DNA: TGCGCCAGCAGCCATCCCGGGGGGGTTCTCGAGCAGTACTTC
D gene: TRBD2; V gene: TRBV7-3; J gene: TRBJ2-1; clone size: once; CDR3 protein: CASSFGGRGYNEQFF; CDR3 DNA: TGTGCCAGCAGCTTCGGCGGGAGAGGCTACAATGAGCAGTTCTTC
D gene: .; V gene: TRBV6-1; J gene: TRBJ1-2; clone size: few; CDR3 protein: CASSARTAQVVIYGYTF; CDR3 DNA: TGTGCCAGCAGTGCCCGGACAGCCCAAGTAGTAATCTATGGCTACACCTTC
D gene: TRBD1; V gene: TRBV5-4; J gene: TRBJ1-2; clone size: .; CDR3 protein: CASRLAGTAHGYTF; CDR3 DNA: TGTGCCAGCAGACTAGCCGGGACAGCTCATGGCTACACCTTC
D gene: .; V gene: TRBV5-1; J gene: TRBJ2-3; clone size: .; CDR3 protein: CASSLSGYTDTQYF; CDR3 DNA: TGCGCCAGCAGTTTATCGGGATACACAGATACGCAGTATTTT
D gene: TRBD1; V gene: TRBV10-3; J gene: TRBJ2-4; clone size: .; CDR3 protein: CAISAGQGMKNIQYF; CDR3 DNA: TGTGCCATCAGTGCGGGACAGGGGATGAAGAACATTCAGTACTTC
D gene: .; V gene: TRBV5-5; J gene: TRBJ1-1; clone size: .; CDR3 protein: CASSAPIPDTEAFF; CDR3 DNA: TGTGCCAGCAGCGCCCCGATTCCTGACACTGAAGCTTTCTTT
D gene: .; V gene: TRBV7-8; J gene: TRBJ1-5; clone size: .; CDR3 protein: CASSLDLPHQNQPQHF; CDR3 DNA: TGTGCCAGCAGCTTAGACCTGCCGCACCAAAATCAGCCCCAGCATTTT
D gene: .; V gene: TRBV30; J gene: TRBJ1-1; clone size: .; CDR3 protein: CAWSGELGTEAFF; CDR3 DNA: TGTGCCTGGAGTGGTGAGCTTGGGACTGAAGCTTTCTTT
D gene: .; V gene: TRBV11-2; J gene: TRBJ1-1; clone size: .; CDR3 protein: CASSRGQQNTEAFF; CDR3 DNA: TGTGCCAGCAGCCGCGGACAGCAGAACACTGAAGCTTTCTTT
D gene: .; V gene: TRBV19; J gene: TRBJ2-7; clone size: .; CDR3 protein: CASSIPGRYEQYF; CDR3 DNA: TGTGCCAGTAGTATCCCCGGCCGCTACGAGCAGTACTTC
D gene: TRBD1; V gene: TRBV28; J gene: TRBJ1-1; clone size: .; CDR3 protein: CASTSRQGRTEAFF; CDR3 DNA: TGTGCCAGTACTTCCCGACAGGGGCGGACTGAAGCTTTCTTT
D gene: .; V gene: TRBV5-4; J gene: TRBJ2-5; clone size: .; CDR3 protein: CASSPTGTSNRVAQYF; CDR3 DNA: TGTGCCAGCAGTCCGACTGGAACTAGCAACCGAGTGGCCCAGTACTTC
D gene: TRBD2; V gene: TRBV2; J gene: TRBJ2-1; clone size: .; CDR3 protein: CASSVSIGGNEQFF; CDR3 DNA: TGTGCCAGCAGTGTATCGATCGGGGGGAATGAGCAGTTCTTC
D gene: .; V gene: TRBV28; J gene: TRBJ2-7; clone size: .; CDR3 protein: CASSSAPSDHEQYF; CDR3 DNA: TGTGCCAGCAGTTCCGCCCCCAGCGACCACGAGCAGTACTTC
D gene: .; V gene: TRBV7-8; J gene: TRBJ2-1; clone size: .; CDR3 protein: CASSPFVGRVGVEQFF; CDR3 DNA: TGTGCCAGCAGCCCCTTCGTTGGGCGGGTGGGAGTGGAGCAGTTCTTC
D gene: .; V gene: TRBV10-1; J gene: TRBJ2-2; clone size: .; CDR3 protein: CASRIDSVTGELFF; CDR3 DNA: TGCGCCAGCAGGATTGACTCGGTCACCGGGGAGCTGTTTTTT
D gene: .; V gene: TRBV30; J gene: TRBJ1-3; clone size: .; CDR3 protein: CAWSVAAGNTIYF; CDR3 DNA: TGTGCCTGGAGTGTAGCGGCTGGAAACACCATATATTTT
D gene: .; V gene: TRBV28; J gene: TRBJ1-2; clone size: .; CDR3 protein: CASSSGGSDGYTF; CDR3 DNA: TGTGCCAGCAGCTCCGGGGGGTCAGATGGCTACACCTTC
D gene: .; V gene: TRBV19; J gene: TRBJ2-1; clone size: .; CDR3 protein: CASSRSLAPTYNEQFF; CDR3 DNA: TGTGCCAGTAGCCGTTCCCTAGCGCCTACCTACAATGAGCAGTTCTTC
D gene: .; V gene: TRBV5-5; J gene: TRBJ1-1; clone size: .; CDR3 protein: CTSSLAVQGNTEAFF; CDR3 DNA: TGTACCAGCAGCTTGGCAGTTCAGGGTAACACTGAAGCTTTCTTT
D gene: .; V gene: TRBV19; J gene: TRBJ1-5; clone size: .; CDR3 protein: CASSPFRGDQPQHF; CDR3 DNA: TGTGCCAGTAGCCCCTTCAGGGGCGATCAGCCCCAGCATTTT
D gene: .; V gene: TRBV7-3; J gene: TRBJ1-2; clone size: once; CDR3 protein: CASSSVSGTGYTF; CDR3 DNA: TGTGCCAGCAGCTCCGTGTCGGGGACGGGCTACACCTTC
D gene: TRBD1; V gene: TRBV5-1; J gene: TRBJ1-2; clone size: .; CDR3 protein: CASSPRTGARGVYGYTF; CDR3 DNA: TGCGCCAGCAGCCCGAGGACAGGCGCCCGCGGGGTCTATGGCTACACCTTC
D gene: .; V gene: TRBV10-3; J gene: TRBJ1-4; clone size: .; CDR3 protein: CAITPGTNEKLFF; CDR3 DNA: TGTGCCATCACCCCAGGGACTAATGAAAAACTGTTTTTT
D gene: .; V gene: TRBV2; J gene: TRBJ1-1; clone size: .; CDR3 protein: CASSGQTSYSEAFF; CDR3 DNA: TGTGCCAGCAGTGGACAGACCAGTTACTCTGAAGCTTTCTTT
D gene: .; V gene: TRBV5-1; J gene: TRBJ2-6; clone size: .; CDR3 protein: CASSLIGLSGANVLTF; CDR3 DNA: TGCGCCAGCAGCCTAATCGGCCTCTCTGGGGCCAACGTCCTGACTTTC
D gene: .; V gene: TRBV7-2; J gene: TRBJ1-3; clone size: .; CDR3 protein: CASSFVSGSGNTIYF; CDR3 DNA: TGTGCCAGCAGCTTTGTGTCGGGCTCTGGAAACACCATATATTTT
D gene: TRBD2; V gene: TRBV6-1; J gene: TRBJ2-5; clone size: once; CDR3 protein: CASSGGLAGFGAQYF; CDR3 DNA: TGTGCCAGCAGTGGTGGACTAGCGGGGTTTGGGGCCCAGTACTTC
D gene: .; V gene: TRBV5-1; J gene: TRBJ1-5; clone size: .; CDR3 protein: CASSLGPGGNQPQHF; CDR3 DNA: TGCGCCAGCAGCTTGGGGCCAGGGGGCAATCAGCCCCAGCATTTT
D gene: .; V gene: TRBV15; J gene: TRBJ2-7; clone size: .; CDR3 protein: CATSRGGNYEQYF; CDR3 DNA: TGTGCCACCAGCAGAGGCGGCAACTACGAGCAGTACTTC
D gene: TRBD1; V gene: TRBV19; J gene: TRBJ2-3; clone size: .; CDR3 protein: CASSDRGPGTQYF; CDR3 DNA: TGTGCCAGTAGTGACAGGGGGCCAGGTACGCAGTATTTT
D gene: TRBD1; V gene: TRBV28; J gene: TRBJ1-1; clone size: few; CDR3 protein: CASSNRGRTEAFF; CDR3 DNA: TGTGCCAGTAGCAACAGGGGAAGGACTGAAGCTTTCTTT
D gene: TRBD1; V gene: TRBV9; J gene: TRBJ1-5; clone size: .; CDR3 protein: CASSGGTGYSNQPQHF; CDR3 DNA: TGTGCCAGCAGCGGTGGGACAGGCTATAGCAATCAGCCCCAGCATTTT
D gene: .; V gene: TRBV28; J gene: TRBJ1-2; clone size: .; CDR3 protein: CASSLAGYGYTF; CDR3 DNA: TGTGCCAGCAGTTTGGCGGGATACGGCTACACCTTC
D gene: .; V gene: TRBV9; J gene: TRBJ2-1; clone size: .; CDR3 protein: CASARGSSYNEQFF; CDR3 DNA: TGTGCCAGCGCTAGGGGGAGCTCCTACAATGAGCAGTTCTTC
D gene: .; V gene: TRBV18; J gene: TRBJ2-5; clone size: .; CDR3 protein: CASSPPSLSTQETQYF; CDR3 DNA: TGTGCCAGCTCACCACCGTCCCTTAGTACCCAAGAGACCCAGTACTTC
D gene: TRBD2; V gene: TRBV2; J gene: TRBJ2-1; clone size: .; CDR3 protein: CASIFGGGDNEQFF; CDR3 DNA: TGTGCCAGCATTTTTGGCGGGGGGGATAATGAGCAGTTCTTC
D gene: TRBD1; V gene: TRBV2; J gene: TRBJ1-4; clone size: .; CDR3 protein: CASSNLDRGSEKLFF; CDR3 DNA: TGTGCCAGCAGCAACTTGGACAGGGGGAGTGAAAAACTGTTTTTT
D gene: .; V gene: TRBV15; J gene: TRBJ2-7; clone size: .; CDR3 protein: CATSRADSYEQYF; CDR3 DNA: TGTGCCACCAGCAGAGCCGACAGTTACGAGCAGTACTTC
D gene: .; V gene: TRBV4-2; J gene: TRBJ1-2; clone size: .; CDR3 protein: CASSQEVAGSGGYTF; CDR3 DNA: TGTGCCAGCAGCCAAGAGGTGGCAGGGTCGGGTGGCTACACCTTC
D gene: TRBD1; V gene: TRBV6-5; J gene: TRBJ1-4; clone size: .; CDR3 protein: CASSYSTGGGEKLFF; CDR3 DNA: TGTGCCAGCAGTTACTCGACAGGGGGCGGCGAAAAACTGTTTTTT
D gene: TRBD1; V gene: TRBV27; J gene: TRBJ1-4; clone size: .; CDR3 protein: CASSLGPGGRLNEKLFF; CDR3 DNA: TGTGCCAGCAGTCTAGGGCCAGGGGGCCGTTTAAATGAAAAACTGTTTTTT
D gene: .; V gene: TRBV7-7; J gene: TRBJ1-5; clone size: .; CDR3 protein: CASSCRPDSEGYSNQPQHF; CDR3 DNA: TGTGCCAGCAGCTGCCGGCCGGACAGTGAGGGTTATAGCAATCAGCCCCAGCATTTT
D gene: .; V gene: TRBV30; J gene: TRBJ2-3; clone size: .; CDR3 protein: CASELGTAEPDTQYF; CDR3 DNA: TGTGCCTCCGAACTGGGCACGGCGGAGCCAGATACGCAGTATTTT
D gene: .; V gene: TRBV5-1; J gene: TRBJ2-7; clone size: .; CDR3 protein: CASSLIGGVNEQYF; CDR3 DNA: TGCGCCAGCAGCTTGATCGGCGGGGTGAACGAGCAGTACTTC
D gene: .; V gene: TRBV6-5; J gene: TRBJ1-2; clone size: .; CDR3 protein: CASTPRGPTNYGYTF; CDR3 DNA: TGTGCCAGCACCCCCAGGGGACCTACGAACTATGGCTACACCTTC
D gene: TRBD1; V gene: TRBV5-1; J gene: TRBJ2-7; clone size: .; CDR3 protein: CASSFGQGGDYEQYF; CDR3 DNA: TGCGCCAGCAGCTTCGGACAGGGTGGAGACTACGAGCAGTACTTC
D gene: .; V gene: TRBV6-6; J gene: TRBJ1-2; clone size: .; CDR3 protein: CASSYGNYGYTF; CDR3 DNA: TGTGCCAGCAGTTATGGGAACTATGGCTACACCTTC
D gene: TRBD1; V gene: TRBV28; J gene: TRBJ1-2; clone size: .; CDR3 protein: CASRFDRGVRGYTF; CDR3 DNA: TGTGCCAGCAGGTTCGACAGGGGGGTCCGTGGCTACACCTTC
D gene: .; V gene: TRBV5-1; J gene: TRBJ2-5; clone size: .; CDR3 protein: CASSLGGSSQETQYF; CDR3 DNA: TGCGCCAGCAGCTTGGGGGGCAGCTCCCAAGAGACCCAGTACTTC
D gene: .; V gene: TRBV11-3; J gene: TRBJ2-1; clone size: .; CDR3 protein: CASSLINEQFF; CDR3 DNA: TGTGCCAGCAGCTTAATTAATGAGCAGTTCTTC